This TCR beta chain was recovered during a study of cytotoxic CD8 clonotypes in ibrutinib-treated CLL (dated by TCRdb to the early 2020s). Context from the whole study: The cohort included around 15 treatment-naive and approximately twelve relapsed/refractory patients; roughly 17 were IGHV unmutated. On average, each sample yielded 270,000 or so productive templates and over 90,000 productive rearrangements. Cryopreserved peripheral blood mononuclear cells were collected before treatment, at response, and at either disease progression or sustained remission. Longitudinal samples were obtainable from about 30% of the roughly 90 participants in the trial. Partial responses were observed in 24 patients and complete responses in 2; after a median follow-up of around 68 months, remission was maintained in about 15 patients and progression was observed in approximately 12. Response samples were taken after a median of 12 months on treatment, ranging from about 6 to 40 months. Patients were still on ibrutinib when every remission and progressive disease sample was collected.

The time point label here, explained by the study, means: about a year on ibrutinib. Roughly 2.2 micrograms of genomic DNA were extracted from cryopreserved PBMCs for TCR beta library preparation. Longitudinal blood samples from CLL patients on ibrutinib monotherapy were analyzed using high-throughput TCR beta sequencing. The patients took part in an open-label, single-center phase 2 trial of ibrutinib monotherapy. A MiSeq instrument was used for deep resolution sequencing, which targeted depths ranging from 1 in 1 million up to 1 in 200,000 T cells, with coverage averaging 10x for each clonotype. The immunoSEQ hsTCRB Kit was used to generate the TCR beta libraries. Turning to the authors' computational methods: The data were analyzed with ImmunoSEQ Analyzer and ImmunoSEQ Data Assistant, and V, D and J gene assignments followed IMGT definitions. Clonality, which ranges from 0 to 1, was calculated by subtracting the normalized Shannon entropy of productive rearrangement frequencies from one. Only overrepresented clonotypes making up at least 0.05% of each patient's repertoire were included in the public clonotype analysis. Roughly 12 age-matched healthy donor repertoires from immuneACCESS were used as controls for clonality. Held by TCRdb, this immuneACCESS table contains in-frame sequences only and omits some clones. Under half of the omission traces to an unresolved V gene where checked; the cause of the rest is unknown. That table is the source of V, J and clone size, and D and trimming were worked out from the DNA. This sample is represented by 55,000 to 85,000 clones; 90% of them were singletons. The ten most abundant clones make up approximately 3.1% of the sample.

Points the paper makes about the study in general: Baseline clonality exceeded that of age-matched healthy donors and correlated strongly with circulating CD8+ T-cell counts. An increase in clonality was observed at ibrutinib response, with clonality remaining stable during sustained remission and falling back toward baseline at progression. Lymph node repertoires were not examined, and the timing of sampling was not matched between patients in sustained remission and those whose disease progressed. Public clonotypes were rare and either contracted or stayed stable during treatment, and the rise in clonality at ibrutinib response reflected the expansion of private clonotypes.

The trim is 3 bases for V and 0 bases for J, with a gap of 11 bases between the germline ends. The CDR3, from cysteine to phenylalanine, totals 15 residues. The CDR3 DNA has 45 bases and is translated from base 1. In the germline V gene (reference sequence), CDR1 corresponds to LNHDA and CDR2 to SQIVND. As for this clone: Its antigen remains undetermined. Per-base qualities were not stored, and no clone one base away is much larger.

The sequenced sample was PBMCs, obtained after 12 months of ibrutinib treatment. The sequence was obtained from a human donor with chronic lymphocytic leukemia. The V and J genes are TRBV19 and TRBJ1-1; TRBD1 might be the D gene, on 6 matching bases. The CDR3: CASSMAGDMNTEAFF. Read as DNA, the sequence is TGTGCCAGTAGTATGGCGGGGGACATGAACACTGAAGCTTTCTTT.